This T cell receptor (beta chain) derives from a study of cytomegalovirus exposure and HLA in healthy donors. The table lists this clone with a count of one. Its antigen is undetermined. Its ends do not fully match the called genes, so a read error is possible. Study observations and caveats: Presence/absence analyses assumed roughly uniform sequencing depth across donors.

A multiplex PCR was run with 60 Vbeta primers and 13 Jbeta primers. The data were produced by immunoSEQ multiplex PCR, yet TCRdb's version contains in-frame clones alone and is incomplete. The sample shows approximately 140,000 clones, roughly 79% of them seen only once. The sequencing input was PBMCs. This receptor was obtained from a male donor in good health and CMV-seronegative.

CDR3 protein: CARRPGGQVPSDTQYF. The CDR3 DNA sequence: TGCGCCCGCAGGCCAGGGGGGCAGGTTCCTTCAGATACGCAGTATTTT. The genes are TRBV5-1 and TRBJ2-3, with D possibly TRBD1 on 7 matching bases. The CDR3 covers 16 residues. The germline CDR1 and CDR2 sequences are SGHRS and YFSETQ.